This T cell receptor (beta chain) was observed in a study of OX40 agonist ivuxolimab in advanced cancers. Only in-frame clones appear in the TCRdb table, and some are missing; sequencing was by immunoSEQ multiplex PCR. The table records 65,000 to 75,000 clones, about 90% of them present only once. V was trimmed by 2 bases and J by 4 bases, leaving 16 bases between them. CDR3 length: 16 residues. Germline loops: CDR1 SGHTA, CDR2 FQGTGA. J is TRBJ2-3 and V is TRBV7-3, with D possibly matching TRBD2 (6 bases). Sequenced material: CD4+ or CD8+ T cells sorted from blood, taken in a trial of the OX40 agonist ivuxolimab. This receptor was obtained from an adult with an advanced solid tumor such as melanoma, head and neck, liver or kidney cancer. The CDR3: CASSLSGGNPADTQYF. CDR3 sequence (DNA): TGTGCCAGCAGCTTATCGGGCGGGAATCCAGCAGATACGCAGTATTTT.